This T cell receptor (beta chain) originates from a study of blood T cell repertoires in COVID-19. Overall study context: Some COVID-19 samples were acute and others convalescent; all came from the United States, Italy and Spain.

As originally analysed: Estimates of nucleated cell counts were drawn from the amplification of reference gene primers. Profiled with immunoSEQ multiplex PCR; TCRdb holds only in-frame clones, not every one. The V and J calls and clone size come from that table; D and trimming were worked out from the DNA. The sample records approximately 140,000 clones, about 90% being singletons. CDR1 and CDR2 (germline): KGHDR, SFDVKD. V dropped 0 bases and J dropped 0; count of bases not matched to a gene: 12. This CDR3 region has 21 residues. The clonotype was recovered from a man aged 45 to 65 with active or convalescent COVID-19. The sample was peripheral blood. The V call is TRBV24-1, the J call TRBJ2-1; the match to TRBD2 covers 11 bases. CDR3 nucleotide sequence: TGTGCCACCAGTGATTTGTCCGCACCGGGACTAGCGGACAGCTCCTACAATGAGCAGTTCTTC. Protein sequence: CATSDLSAPGLADSSYNEQFF.